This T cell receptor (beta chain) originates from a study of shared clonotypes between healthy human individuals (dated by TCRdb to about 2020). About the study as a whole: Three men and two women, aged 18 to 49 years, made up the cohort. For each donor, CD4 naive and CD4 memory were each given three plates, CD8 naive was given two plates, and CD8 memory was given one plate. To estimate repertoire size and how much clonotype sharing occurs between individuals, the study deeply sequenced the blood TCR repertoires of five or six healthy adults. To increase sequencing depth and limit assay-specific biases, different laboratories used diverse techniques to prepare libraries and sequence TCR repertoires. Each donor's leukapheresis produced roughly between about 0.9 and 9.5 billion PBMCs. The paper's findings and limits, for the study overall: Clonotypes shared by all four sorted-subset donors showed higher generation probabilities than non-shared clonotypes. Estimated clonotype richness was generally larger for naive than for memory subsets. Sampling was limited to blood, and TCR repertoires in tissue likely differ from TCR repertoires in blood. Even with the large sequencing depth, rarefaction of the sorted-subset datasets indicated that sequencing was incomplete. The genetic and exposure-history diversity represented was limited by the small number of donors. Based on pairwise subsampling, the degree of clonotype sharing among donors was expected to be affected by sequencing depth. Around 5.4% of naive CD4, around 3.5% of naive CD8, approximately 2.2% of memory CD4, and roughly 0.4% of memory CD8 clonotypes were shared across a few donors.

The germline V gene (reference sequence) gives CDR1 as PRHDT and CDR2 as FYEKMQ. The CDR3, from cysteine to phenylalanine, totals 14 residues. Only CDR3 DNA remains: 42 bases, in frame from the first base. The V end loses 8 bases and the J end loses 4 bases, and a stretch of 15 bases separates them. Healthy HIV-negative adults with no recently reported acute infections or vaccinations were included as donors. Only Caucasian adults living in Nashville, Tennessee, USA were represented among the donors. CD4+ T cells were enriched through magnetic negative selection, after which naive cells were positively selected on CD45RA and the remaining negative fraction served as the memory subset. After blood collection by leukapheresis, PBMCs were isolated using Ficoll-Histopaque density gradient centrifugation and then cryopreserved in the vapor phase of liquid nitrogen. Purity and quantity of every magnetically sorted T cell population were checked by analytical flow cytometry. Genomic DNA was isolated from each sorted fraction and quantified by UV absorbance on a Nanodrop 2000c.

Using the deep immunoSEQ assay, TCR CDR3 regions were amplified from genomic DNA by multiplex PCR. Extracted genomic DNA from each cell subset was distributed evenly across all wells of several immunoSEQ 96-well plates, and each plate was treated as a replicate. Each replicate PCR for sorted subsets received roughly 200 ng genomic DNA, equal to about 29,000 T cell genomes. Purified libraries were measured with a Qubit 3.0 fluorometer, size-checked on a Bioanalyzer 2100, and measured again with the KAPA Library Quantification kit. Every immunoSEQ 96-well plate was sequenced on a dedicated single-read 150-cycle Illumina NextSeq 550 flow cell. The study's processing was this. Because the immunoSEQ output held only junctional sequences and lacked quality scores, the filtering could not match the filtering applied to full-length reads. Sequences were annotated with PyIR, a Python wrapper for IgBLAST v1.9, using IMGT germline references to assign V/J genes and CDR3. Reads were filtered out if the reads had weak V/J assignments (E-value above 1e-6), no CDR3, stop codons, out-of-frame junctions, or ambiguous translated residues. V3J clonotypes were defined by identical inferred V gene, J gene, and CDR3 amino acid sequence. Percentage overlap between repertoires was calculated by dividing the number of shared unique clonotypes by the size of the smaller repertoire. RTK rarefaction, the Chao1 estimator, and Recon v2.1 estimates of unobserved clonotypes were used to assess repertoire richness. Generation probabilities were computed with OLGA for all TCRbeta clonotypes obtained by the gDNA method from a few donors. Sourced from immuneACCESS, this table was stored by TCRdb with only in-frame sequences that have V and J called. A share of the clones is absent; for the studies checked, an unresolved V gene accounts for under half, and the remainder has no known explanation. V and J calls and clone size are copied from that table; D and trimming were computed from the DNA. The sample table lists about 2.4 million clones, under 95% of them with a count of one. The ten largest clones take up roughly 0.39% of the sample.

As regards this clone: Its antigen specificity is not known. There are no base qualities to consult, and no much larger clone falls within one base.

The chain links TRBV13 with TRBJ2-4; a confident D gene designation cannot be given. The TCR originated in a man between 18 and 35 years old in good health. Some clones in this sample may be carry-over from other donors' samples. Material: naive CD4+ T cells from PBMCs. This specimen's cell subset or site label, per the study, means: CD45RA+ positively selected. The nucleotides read TGTGCCAGCGGGAACCTGGCTCAAAAAAACATTCAGTACTTC. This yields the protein CASGNLAQKNIQYF. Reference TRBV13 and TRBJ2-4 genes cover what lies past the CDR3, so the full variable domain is AAGVIQSPRHLIKEKRETATLKCYPIPRHDTVYWYQQGPGQDPQFLISFYEKMQSDKGSIPDRFSAQQFSDYHSELNMSSLELGDSALYFCASGNLAQKNIQYFGAGTRLSVL.